The entry that follows covers one TCR beta chain sequence. The antigen is not known. This entry comes from a study of OX40 agonist ivuxolimab in advanced cancers. Study-level information: Dose-escalation subjects each had hepatocellular carcinoma, melanoma, renal cell or head and neck cancer. Of mixed ages from about 23 to 79 and averaging about 65 years, the group was 65% to 85% male. Checkpoint inhibitors had been given previously to 35% to 50% of patients.

Study-wide results and limits: Near-lowest levels of clonal expansion characterized partial responders at 0.1-3.0 mg/kg.

Produced via immunoSEQ multiplex PCR; TCRdb's table is partial and in-frame only. The profile shows roughly 49,000 clones, 80% to 90% of them singletons. The input for sequencing was CD4+ or CD8+ T cells sorted from blood, taken in a trial of the OX40 agonist ivuxolimab. The receptor comes from an adult with an advanced solid tumor such as melanoma, head and neck, liver or kidney cancer.

CDR3 DNA: TGTGCCAGCTCACCGAACTATGGCTACACCTTC. It specifies CASSPNYGYTF. The chain uses TRBV18 and TRBJ1-2; D gene unclear. V lost 3 bases to trimming and J lost 2 bases, with 1 base between them. In germline, CDR1 is KGHSH, CDR2 LQKENI. The CDR3 loop spans 11 amino acids.